The 24 T cell receptor beta chains below were found in one sample sequenced in a study of CD4 T cells in relation to SARS-CoV-2 and coronaviruses (dated by TCRdb to the early 2020s). No cognate antigen is known for these TCRs. CD4+ T cells from unexposed donors were collected before the COVID-19 pandemic (2011-2018). Following 10 days of culture, the EasySep CD4+ T cell isolation kit was used to isolate CD4+ T cells. Library preparation employed the immunoSEQ multiplex PCR assay. This is the immuneACCESS table as TCRdb keeps it, with only in-frame sequences that have V and J called. A part of the clones is gone; compared with another copy, unresolved V genes explain less than half, and the rest is unexplained. The sample table records about 26,000 clones; around 73% of these occur just once. The top ten constitute around a sixth of the sample. The sequenced material came from CD4+ T cells from PBMCs, cultured in vitro. The receptors shown here come from a human donor in good health.

The genes are TRBV7-9 and TRBJ2-3; possibly TRBD2 for D (7 bases). The CDR3 length is 14 residues. V lost 3 bases to trimming and J lost 4 bases, with 11 bases between them. Germline V gene sequence: CDR1 SEHNR, CDR2 FQNEAQ (reference sequence). In DNA, the CDR3 is TGTGCCAGCAGCTTGGGGGGGGCGTCAGATACGCAGTATTTT. Translation gives CASSLGGASDTQYF.

The chain recombines TRBV7-2 with TRBJ1-2; 7 bases agree with TRBD1. The CDR3 is 14 amino acids. Germline-derived CDR1 and CDR2 are SGHTA and FQGNSA. J gave up 8 bases and V 3 bases, and 9 bases lay outside the gene matches. The CDR3 DNA follows: TGTGCCAGCAGCTTCTACACAGGGGCGGAAGGCTACACCTTC. Its protein product is CASSFYTGAEGYTF.

The chain carries TRBV7-9 and TRBJ1-6; 10 bases are shared with TRBD1. V lost 3 bases to trimming and J lost 9 bases; unmatched junction nucleotides: 2. Germline V gene lookup returns CDR1 SEHNR and CDR2 FQNEAQ (reference sequence). The CDR3 runs to 14 residues. The CDR3 sequence is CASSFGTGVSPLHF. The CDR3 nucleotides read TGTGCCAGCAGCTTCGGGACAGGGGTTTCACCCCTCCACTTT.

This chain links TRBV4-1 with TRBJ2-1; either TRBD1 or TRBD2 may fit D (6 bases each). The ends were cut back, 0 bases at V and 8 bases at J, with 23 bases in the middle. The CDR3 covers 18 residues. Germline V gene data show CDR1 as MGHRA and CDR2 as YSYEKL. The CDR3 is CASSQDVSGARLPHEQFF. The CDR3 nucleotides read TGCGCCAGCAGCCAAGATGTGTCGGGGGCCCGTCTCCCCCATGAGCAGTTCTTC.

The J gene is TRBJ2-5, the V gene TRBV29-1, with TRBD2 matching 9 bases. Germline lookup yields CDR1 SQVTM and CDR2 ANQGSEA. This CDR3 comprises 13 residues. V was pared by 2 bases and J by 5 bases, with 3 bases of the junction left unmatched. Written as DNA, the CDR3 is TGCAGCGTTGAACTAGCGGGAAGGGAGACCCAGTACTTC. It encodes CSVELAGRETQYF.

The chain joins TRBV13 to TRBJ2-7; 9 nucleotides match TRBD2. V shed 5 bases, J shed 2 bases, and the junction held 7 bases outside the gene matches. Germline lookup yields CDR1 PRHDT and CDR2 FYEKMQ (reference sequence). CDR3 length: 15 residues. The CDR3 DNA reads as TGTGCCAGCAGCCTCCGAGGCGGGGGGGCCTACGAGCAGTACTTC. Its protein is CASSLRGGGAYEQYF. Full variable domain (rest looked up from reference TRBV13 and TRBJ2-7): AAGVIQSPRHLIKEKRETATLKCYPIPRHDTVYWYQQGPGQDPQFLISFYEKMQSDKGSIPDRFSAQQFSDYHSELNMSSLELGDSALYFCASSLRGGGAYEQYFGPGTRLTVT.

The chain joins TRBV19 to TRBJ1-5; D perhaps matches TRBD1 (6 bases). The CDR3 sequence is 13 residues long. V lost 5 bases, J lost 4 bases, and 9 bases lay in between. The germline V gene encodes CDR1 LNHDA and CDR2 SQIVND (reference sequence). The CDR3 spells CASSSTGNQPQHF. The CDR3 DNA sequence: TGTGCCAGTAGTTCAACAGGGAATCAGCCCCAGCATTTT.

The chain uses TRBV7-9 and TRBJ2-5, with 9 bases fitting TRBD2. CDR1 and CDR2 (germline): SEHNR, FQNEAQ (reference sequence). The CDR3 length is 15 residues. The J segment lost 4 bases and the V segment lost 1 base, leaving 4 bases of the junction unmatched. The CDR3 DNA reads as TGTGCCAGCAGCTTAGGCGGGGGGGTAACAGAGACCCAGTACTTC. As protein: CASSLGGGVTETQYF.

V gene TRBV7-7 combines with J gene TRBJ2-2; TRBD2 aligns across 9 bases. Germline CDR1 and CDR2: SSHAT and FNYEAQ (reference sequence). The CDR3 loop spans 13 amino acids. Losses at the gene ends were 11 bases for V and 7 bases for J; bases not matched to a gene: 8. The CDR3 spells CASTVAGDGELFF. As DNA, the CDR3 is TGTGCCTCCACCGTAGCGGGAGACGGGGAGCTGTTTTTT.

CDR3 sequence (DNA): TGTGCCAGCAGTGACAGTGGATCGGTGTACCAGCCCCAGCATTTT. The encoded protein is CASSDSGSVYQPQHF. The chain links TRBV6-6 to TRBJ1-5, with D perhaps TRBD1 (5 bases). This CDR3 region has 15 residues. Germline CDR1 MNHNY, CDR2 SVGAGI (reference sequence). V was pared by 5 bases and J by 7 bases, with 18 bases between.

V gene TRBV29-1 combines with J gene TRBJ1-4; no definite D call. The CDR3 runs to 13 residues. V lost 4 bases and J 3 bases, leaving 9 bases between the germline ends. CDR1 SQVTM and CDR2 ANQGSEA come from the germline V gene. The CDR3 nucleotides read TGCAGCGTTGGGGGAATGGCTAATGAAAAACTGTTTTTT. Translation: CSVGGMANEKLFF.

This clone has a single count. The chain carries TRBV12-3 or TRBV12-4 and TRBJ2-1; 8 bases are shared with TRBD1. The CDR3 sequence is 12 residues long. The junction had 1 base not matched to a gene; V was cut back by 4 bases and J by 8 bases. The CDR3 sequence is CASSSQGDEQFF. The CDR3 DNA is TGTGCCAGCAGTTCACAGGGGGATGAGCAGTTCTTC.

The table lists this clone with a count of one. The chain links TRBV7-2 to TRBJ2-7; possibly TRBD1 for D (6 bases). Germline V gives CDR1 SGHTA, CDR2 FQGNSA. V was clipped by 3 bases and J by 3 bases, with 12 bases between them. The CDR3 is 14 residues long. The CDR3 region is CASSFGQRRYEQYF. CDR3 DNA sequence: TGTGCCAGCAGCTTCGGACAGAGGCGCTACGAGCAGTACTTC.

CDR3 sequence: CASSTRQGIHQPQHF. In DNA, the CDR3 is TGTGCCAGCAGTACGAGACAGGGCATACATCAGCCCCAGCATTTT. The chain is built from TRBV27 and TRBJ1-5; TRBD1 matches 7 bases. V gave up 5 bases and J gave up 5 bases; unmatched junction bases: 9. Germline CDR1 MNHEY, CDR2 SMNVEV (reference sequence). This CDR3 spans 15 amino acids.

The chain recombines TRBV7-2 with TRBJ1-1, with a possible D match to TRBD1 (5 bases). V lost 6 bases and J lost 1, with 9 bases in between. CDR1 is SGHTA and CDR2 is FQGNSA in the germline V gene. This CDR3 comprises 13 residues. CDR3 sequence reads: CASRLTGNTEAFF. The CDR3 DNA reads as TGTGCCAGCAGACTCACAGGGAACACTGAAGCTTTCTTT.

V is TRBV7-2 and J is TRBJ2-7; no definite D call. Trimming took off 1 base at V and 3 bases at J, with 1 base between the two ends. The CDR3 is 11 amino acids. Germline CDR1 and CDR2: SGHTA and FQGNSA. The CDR3 DNA follows: TGTGCCAGCAGCTTAGTCTACGAGCAGTACTTC. This codes for CASSLVYEQYF.

Regarding this clone: One end of the junction fails to match germline, which may point to a read error. The genes are TRBV7-7 and TRBJ2-2, with a weak D call TRBD2 (7 bases). This CDR3 spans 15 amino acids. CDR1 SSHAT and CDR2 FNYEAQ come from the germline V gene (reference sequence). CDR3 residues: CASSLYREGTGELFF. The CDR3 DNA is TGTGCTAGCAGCTTATACAGGGAGGGGACCGGGGAGCTGTTTTTT.

This chain uses TRBV19 with TRBJ2-5; the D gene is possibly TRBD1 (5 bases). Germline values: CDR1 LNHDA, CDR2 SQIVND (reference sequence). The germline V and J ends were trimmed by 5 bases and 5 bases, with 12 bases remaining between them. The CDR3 runs to 13 residues. CDR3 loop: CASSFAGLETQYF. CDR3 coding DNA: TGTGCCAGTAGTTTCGCAGGGTTGGAGACCCAGTACTTC.

The V gene is TRBV2, the J gene TRBJ1-1; D call uncertain. Germline V gives CDR1 SNHLY, CDR2 FYNNEI. V was pared by 4 bases and J by 2 bases, with 11 bases between. The CDR3 consists of 14 residues. This CDR3 is CASSVQVGNTEAFF. The CDR3 bases are TGTGCCAGCAGTGTGCAGGTGGGAAACACTGAAGCTTTCTTT.

The CDR3 loop reads CASRDAGGGELFF. As DNA, the CDR3 is TGTGCCAGCAGGGACGCGGGCGGCGGGGAGCTGTTTTTT. V and J are TRBV19 and TRBJ2-2; the D call may be TRBD1 or TRBD2 (5 bases each). The germline CDR1 and CDR2 sequences are LNHDA and SQIVND (reference sequence). The CDR3 contains 13 residues. With 9 bases removed from V and 7 bases from J, the gap between germline ends came to 15 bases.

The chain employs TRBV7-3 and TRBJ2-1; D call uncertain. The CDR3 loop spans 14 amino acids. Germline V gene data show CDR1 as SGHTA and CDR2 as FQGTGA. Trimming took off 4 bases at V and 8 bases at J, with 15 bases between the two ends. The DNA of the CDR3 is TGTGCCAGCAGCTCCCCCTCGGCTGGGGATGAGCAGTTCTTC. Translated: CASSSPSAGDEQFF.

This sequence joins TRBV29-1 and TRBJ2-7; 8 bases are shared with TRBD1. Germline CDR1 is SQVTM and CDR2 is ANQGSEA. V gave up 3 bases and J gave up 2 bases; unmatched junction bases: 6. The CDR3 loop spans 14 amino acids. For the CDR3, the DNA is TGCAGCGTTGATGGTGGACAGGGAACCTACGAGCAGTACTTC. Its translation is CSVDGGQGTYEQYF.

This chain links TRBV7-2 with TRBJ2-4, with D perhaps being TRBD1 or TRBD2 (7 bases each). Germline CDR1 reads SGHTA; CDR2 reads FQGNSA. The CDR3 is 16 amino acids. The V gene lost 5 bases and the J gene lost 6 bases, with 20 bases spanning the gap. CDR3 sequence (DNA): TGTGCCAGCAGCCCCAGGGGGGGCGGGGGTATAAACATTCAGTACTTC. This gives the protein CASSPRGGGGINIQYF. Based on the CDR3 plus reference TRBV7-2 and TRBJ2-4, the full variable domain is GAGVSQSPSNKVTEKGKDVELRCDPISGHTALYWYRQSLGQGLEFLIYFQGNSAPDKSGLPSDRFSAERTGGSVSTLTIQRTQQEDSAVYLCASSPRGGGGINIQYFGAGTRLSVL.

The chain links TRBV4-1 to TRBJ2-6; D is unresolved. The germline V gene has CDR1 MGHRA and CDR2 YSYEKL. The length of the CDR3 is 18 residues. The germline V and J ends were trimmed by 0 bases and 0 bases, with 12 bases remaining between them. Written as DNA, the CDR3 is TGCGCCAGCAGCCAAGATCATCGCGGCAGCTCTGGGGCCAACGTCCTGACTTTC. Residues: CASSQDHRGSSGANVLTF.